The source of this T cell receptor beta chain is a study of OX40 agonist ivuxolimab in advanced cancers. Study background: Patients with prior anti-PD-1, anti-PD-L1 or anti-CTLA-4 therapy were eligible; 40% to 45% had some.

The method was immunoSEQ multiplex PCR; TCRdb's version includes in-frame clones alone and lacks a portion of them. Seen here are roughly 43,000 clones, over 75% observed once, and the top ten hold approximately 50%. The source was CD4+ or CD8+ T cells sorted from blood, collected in a trial of the OX40 agonist ivuxolimab. The TCR originated in an adult with an advanced solid tumor such as melanoma, head and neck, liver or kidney cancer.

The CDR3 nucleotides read TGTGCCAGCAGCGCCTCAGGGGAGGGCTCCTACGAGCAGTACTTC. It codes for CASSASGEGSYEQYF. The chain is built from TRBV27 and TRBJ2-7; tentative D call: TRBD2 (7 bases). The CDR3 has 15 residues. The V gene's germline CDR1 is MNHEY and CDR2 SMNVEV (reference sequence). Trimming cost V 6 bases and J 0 bases, with 15 bases left between them.